This is a list of T cell receptor beta chains from one sample in a study of CD8 T cells in ankylosing spondylitis. TCRdb ran MiXCR on the 5' RACE reads and lists one entry per CDR3 protein. This table holds roughly 180,000 distinct CDR3 sequences, about an eighth found once. The sequencing sample was made of blood, either unsorted or a sorted T cell fraction (not recorded which). Receptors were obtained from a female donor with ankylosing spondylitis or in good health (not recorded which). CDR3s include the opening cysteine and the closing phenylalanine or tryptophan. A clone size is listed for some rows: how often the clone was seen (once, few, many), or a class if it is expanded.

abundance: many; v_gene: TRBV11-3; CDR3aa: CASSFGLAGGSDTQYF
abundance: few; v_gene: TRBV18; CDR3aa: CASCTGVDTQYF
abundance: many; v_gene: TRBV20-1; CDR3aa: CSARDWGDPHNEQFF
abundance: many; v_gene: TRBV12-3/TRBV12-4; CDR3aa: CASSSGLEDPFF
abundance: few; v_gene: TRBV30; CDR3aa: CAWSVNRPISGNTIYF
abundance: -; v_gene: TRBV5-4; CDR3aa: CASSSPGRLEQYF
abundance: -; v_gene: TRBV6-5; CDR3aa: CASTGFLNEQFF
abundance: -; v_gene: TRBV27; CDR3aa: CASRTGSLSEQYF
abundance: -; v_gene: TRBV13; CDR3aa: CASSLGYISTDTQYF
abundance: -; v_gene: TRBV20-1; CDR3aa: CSAREGTASGEQYF
abundance: -; v_gene: TRBV29-1; CDR3aa: CSVENTGELFF
abundance: few; v_gene: TRBV5-6; CDR3aa: CASRPLPQGGDTEAFF
abundance: -; v_gene: TRBV7-8; CDR3aa: CASRLAGLTGELFF
abundance: many; v_gene: TRBV5-1; CDR3aa: CASSLAGDGYTF
abundance: many; v_gene: TRBV19; CDR3aa: CASSNRGAEAFF
abundance: many; v_gene: TRBV11-2; CDR3aa: CASSLEGQTLAKNIQYF
abundance: few; v_gene: TRBV20-1; CDR3aa: CSALAPPGRNTEAFF
abundance: many; v_gene: TRBV18; CDR3aa: CASSEGASSGNTIYF
abundance: few; v_gene: TRBV27; CDR3aa: CASSLLDEQFF
abundance: many; v_gene: TRBV6-4; CDR3aa: CASSATTGASHEQFF
abundance: many; v_gene: TRBV29-1; CDR3aa: CSVAISFGHGYTF
abundance: many; v_gene: TRBV14; CDR3aa: CASSHGFTDTQYF
abundance: many; v_gene: TRBV12-3/TRBV12-4; CDR3aa: CASSFPAGVYTGELFF
abundance: many; v_gene: TRBV19; CDR3aa: CASQDLGYTEAFF
abundance: many; v_gene: TRBV6-1; CDR3aa: CASSATRGNTQYF
abundance: many; v_gene: TRBV15; CDR3aa: CATSRADFMNTEAFF
abundance: few; v_gene: TRBV12-3/TRBV12-4; CDR3aa: CASRYGSPYEQYF
abundance: few; v_gene: TRBV7-9; CDR3aa: CASTSAEGLYEQYF
abundance: few; v_gene: TRBV2; CDR3aa: CASSETLEEQFF
abundance: -; v_gene: TRBV20-1; CDR3aa: CSARAGTSGRSSYNEQFF
abundance: many; v_gene: TRBV28; CDR3aa: CASSLGPNYGYTF
abundance: many; v_gene: TRBV2; CDR3aa: CASSEHAGYEQYF
abundance: many; v_gene: TRBV29-1; CDR3aa: CSVATPNEYEQYF
abundance: many; v_gene: TRBV20-1; CDR3aa: CSASLGLAGSYEQYF
abundance: -; v_gene: TRBV19; CDR3aa: CASSYDGSGNQPQHF
abundance: many; v_gene: TRBV11-2; CDR3aa: CASSFSSHSDEQFF
abundance: many; v_gene: TRBV7-3; CDR3aa: CASSLGPLRGTQYF
abundance: few; v_gene: TRBV27; CDR3aa: CASSFGQVFAQNSYNEQFF
abundance: -; v_gene: TRBV5-1; CDR3aa: CASSLFGLAVYEQYF
abundance: -; v_gene: TRBV5-1; CDR3aa: CASTPGPGLNTGELFF
abundance: many; v_gene: TRBV12-3/TRBV12-4; CDR3aa: CASSPQVGGYTF
abundance: many; v_gene: TRBV7-2; CDR3aa: CASSLGGLGLAYEQFF
abundance: many; v_gene: TRBV18; CDR3aa: CASSDSSNQPQHF
abundance: many; v_gene: TRBV7-9; CDR3aa: CASSLARAKNIQYF
abundance: -; v_gene: TRBV3-1; CDR3aa: CASSLNSWDRGYEQYF
abundance: -; v_gene: TRBV18; CDR3aa: CASSPPLDTQYF
abundance: -; v_gene: TRBV20-1; CDR3aa: CSVDSIGREVREQYF
abundance: many; v_gene: TRBV20-1; CDR3aa: CSARLMNTEAFF
abundance: many; v_gene: TRBV29-1; CDR3aa: CSVGTRLNEKLFF
abundance: many; v_gene: TRBV3-1; CDR3aa: CASSRKVSGSAQYF
abundance: few; v_gene: TRBV7-9; CDR3aa: CASSLGPIEAFF
abundance: many; v_gene: TRBV7-2; CDR3aa: CASSPGTSGTVREQYF
abundance: few; v_gene: TRBV5-6; CDR3aa: CASSFGARTNEQFF
abundance: few; v_gene: TRBV19; CDR3aa: CASSIQGANNQPQHF